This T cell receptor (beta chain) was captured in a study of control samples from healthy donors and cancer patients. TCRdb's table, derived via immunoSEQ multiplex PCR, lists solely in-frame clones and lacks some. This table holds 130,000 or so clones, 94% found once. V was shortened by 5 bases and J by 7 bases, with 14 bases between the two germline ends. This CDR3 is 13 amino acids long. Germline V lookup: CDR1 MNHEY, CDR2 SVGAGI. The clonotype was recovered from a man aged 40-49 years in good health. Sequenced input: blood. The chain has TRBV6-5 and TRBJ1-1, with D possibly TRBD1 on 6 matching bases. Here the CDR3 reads CASSRQEIDEAFF. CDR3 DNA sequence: TGTGCCAGCAGTAGACAGGAGATCGATGAAGCTTTCTTT.